A selection of T cell receptor beta chains follows, all from one sample in a study of T-cell reconstitution after alpha-beta-depleted transplantation in children. One entry per CDR3 protein, called by TCRdb with MiXCR from the PCR reads. This table holds 360,000 or so distinct CDR3 sequences, 20% found once. Material: PBMCs from the stem cell graft donor, obtained from the stem cell graft. The receptors shown here come from a human donor who donated a stem cell graft to a child with acute myeloid leukemia. Each CDR3 is given with its conserved first and last residue. D genes are given only for firm matches. Clone size is stated in some rows and not others, as once, few, many or a class when expanded.

DNA,CDR3,J,size,D,V
TGTGCCAGCAGTTACTCGCGAGGCGGGGAGCTGTTTTTT,CASSYSRGGELFF,TRBJ2-2,few,.,TRBV6-5
TGTGCCATCACTCCGATTGCGACAGAAATCTCTGGAAACACCATATATTTT,CAITPIATEISGNTIYF,TRBJ1-3,many,.,TRBV10-3
TGCGCCAGCAGAGATGCGGAGAGGGGTGAGCAGTTCTTC,CASRDAERGEQFF,TRBJ2-1,many,.,TRBV5-1
TGTGCCAGCAGTTTATGGGCGGAAGGCACAGATACGCAGTATTTT,CASSLWAEGTDTQYF,TRBJ2-3,.,.,TRBV28
TGTGCCAGCAGCCCCCCGGCAGGGCGTGAAAAACTGTTTTTT,CASSPPAGREKLFF,TRBJ1-4,.,.,TRBV4-2
TGTGCCACCAGTGGGTCTAGTTTAGATGAGCAGTTCTTC,CATSGSSLDEQFF,TRBJ2-1,many,.,TRBV24-1
TGCGCCAGCAGCCAAGTAAGACACAGGAGCTCCTATAATTCACCCCTCCACTTT,CASSQVRHRSSYNSPLHF,TRBJ1-6,few,.,TRBV4-1
TGCGCCAGCAGCCATCCTAGGCTGAGCTCCTACAATGAGCAGTTCTTC,CASSHPRLSSYNEQFF,TRBJ2-1,few,.,TRBV4-1
TGCGCCAGCAGCGGAGGAATTTCAGATACGCAGTATTTT,CASSGGISDTQYF,TRBJ2-3,.,.,TRBV5-1
TGTGCCAGTAGTATAGGGCCTCCTGATAATATCAAATCATGGCCCCAGCGTTTT,CASSIGPPDNIKSWPQRF,TRBJ1-5,.,.,TRBV19
TGTGCCAGCAGCTTTCATGACACTGAAGCTTTCTTT,CASSFHDTEAFF,TRBJ1-1,.,.,TRBV5-6
TGCGCCAGCCAAGGACTAGCGGGACCTGATACGCAGTATTTT,CASQGLAGPDTQYF,TRBJ2-3,.,TRBD2,TRBV4-1
TGTGCCAGCAGAGCTACTAGCACGAGAGGGGACAATGAGCAGTTCTTC,CASRATSTRGDNEQFF,TRBJ2-1,.,.,TRBV12-3/TRBV12-4
TGTGCCAGCAATTCCGGGACAGGTCCATCCTCCTACGAGCAGTACTTC,CASNSGTGPSSYEQYF,TRBJ2-7,.,TRBD1,TRBV28
TGTGCCATCAGTGAAGGAGGGGATACGCAGTATTTT,CAISEGGDTQYF,TRBJ2-3,many,.,TRBV10-3
TGTGCCAGCAGCGCCCCGGGTGGGGCACTCGAGCAGTACTTC,CASSAPGGALEQYF,TRBJ2-7,.,.,TRBV6-1
TGTGCCAGCAGTATACAGGGCGACGAGCAGTACTTC,CASSIQGDEQYF,TRBJ2-7,.,.,TRBV25-1
TGTGCCAGCAGAACAGGGAGCTCTGGAAACACCATATATTTT,CASRTGSSGNTIYF,TRBJ1-3,.,.,TRBV28
TGTGCCACCAGTGACCGTAACAGGGAGAAGACCCAGTACTTC,CATSDRNREKTQYF,TRBJ2-5,many,.,TRBV24-1
TGCAGTGCTAGAGATCCGGCCGGGAGTAGCTACGAGCAGTACTTC,CSARDPAGSSYEQYF,TRBJ2-7,few,.,TRBV20-1
TGTGCCAGCAGTCCGACTTTCACTGAAGCTTTCTTT,CASSPTFTEAFF,TRBJ1-1,.,.,TRBV2
TGTGCCAGCAGCACCCGGGACGGCGAGCAGTACTTC,CASSTRDGEQYF,TRBJ2-7,.,.,TRBV7-6
TGTGCCAGCATCCGGACTAGCGGAGAGGTGAATGAGCAGTTCTTC,CASIRTSGEVNEQFF,TRBJ2-1,few,TRBD2,TRBV12-3/TRBV12-4
TGCAGCGTCGGACTGCCGTCCTACAATGAGCAGTTCTTC,CSVGLPSYNEQFF,TRBJ2-1,.,.,TRBV29-1
TGTGCCAGCAGCCGGGACAGGGGGCGGGACACCGGGGAGCTGTTTTTT,CASSRDRGRDTGELFF,TRBJ2-2,.,TRBD1,TRBV7-9
TGTGCCACCAGCAGAGATGGTTTCTTCGGACTAGCGGGAGAGACCCAGTACTTC,CATSRDGFFGLAGETQYF,TRBJ2-5,.,TRBD2,TRBV15
TGCGCCAGCAGCCGTGATGTCAGAACTGAAGCTTTCTTT,CASSRDVRTEAFF,TRBJ1-1,few,.,TRBV5-1
TGCGCCAGCAGTGAGCGGACTAGCTACACAGATACGCAGTATTTT,CASSERTSYTDTQYF,TRBJ2-3,.,TRBD2,TRBV10-2
TGCAGTGTTGCAGGCGTGAATGAAAAACTGTTTTTT,CSVAGVNEKLFF,TRBJ1-4,.,.,TRBV20-1
TGTGCCAGCTCACCCATCGGGACCGACCCTTTCTACACGCTCTTC,CASSPIGTDPFYTLF,TRBJ1-2,many,.,TRBV18
TGTGCCACCAGTGATGGGGACAGGGGAGAGACCCAGTACTTC,CATSDGDRGETQYF,TRBJ2-5,.,TRBD1,TRBV24-1
TGCAGCGTTGAATCGCCTAGCGGAGACTACGAGCAGTACTTC,CSVESPSGDYEQYF,TRBJ2-7,many,TRBD2,TRBV29-1
TGCGCCAGCAGCCCCCAGCAGGGAGTGTGGGAGACCCAGTACTTC,CASSPQQGVWETQYF,TRBJ2-5,.,.,TRBV5-1
TGTGCCAGCAGTCCCCAGGGGGTTCTCTACGAGCAGTACTTC,CASSPQGVLYEQYF,TRBJ2-7,.,TRBD1,TRBV6-1
TGTGCCAGCTCCTTCGGACTAGCGGGCCACCATTACAATGAGCAGTTCTTC,CASSFGLAGHHYNEQFF,TRBJ2-1,few,TRBD2,TRBV7-3
TGCAGTGCTCCTGATTTGGGTTCCTACGAGCAGTACTTC,CSAPDLGSYEQYF,TRBJ2-7,few,.,TRBV20-1
TGTGCCACCGCCCTAGCGGGAGGGGGCACAGATACGCAGTATTTT,CATALAGGGTDTQYF,TRBJ2-3,.,TRBD2,TRBV10-3
TGCAGCGTTGCACAGGGGACGCCTGTCTACGAGCAGTACTTC,CSVAQGTPVYEQYF,TRBJ2-7,many,TRBD1,TRBV29-1
TGCAGTGCCATCAAGGGGGCAGGTCAGCCCCAGCATTTT,CSAIKGAGQPQHF,TRBJ1-5,.,TRBD1,TRBV20-1
TGTGCCAGCAGCCAGGGACTAGCGGAAATCTACGAGCAGTACTTC,CASSQGLAEIYEQYF,TRBJ2-7,few,TRBD2,TRBV12-3/TRBV12-4